This T cell receptor (beta chain) was identified during a study of Ad26.COV2.S vaccination and SARS-CoV-2 variants. Clones were sequenced by immunoSEQ multiplex PCR, and TCRdb holds only the in-frame ones, with some missing. In the table there are about 180,000 clones, approximately 88% of which are singletons. This CDR3 is 13 amino acids long. V was pared by 5 bases and J by 4 bases, with 12 bases between. Germline CDR1 and CDR2: MNHEY and SMNVEV (reference sequence). This TCR was recovered from a human donor who had recovered from COVID-19. The gene calls are TRBV27 and TRBJ2-7; the D gene is possibly TRBD1 (6 bases). This sample comprised peripheral blood, obtained after recovery from COVID-19. This CDR3 reads CASSLGTFYEQYF. CDR3 sequence (DNA): TGTGCCAGCAGTCTGGGGACATTTTACGAGCAGTACTTC.